One and the same sample provided the 21 T cell receptor beta chains below, sequenced in a study of CD8 T cells in Susac syndrome (dated by TCRdb to the late 2010s). The method was the immunoSEQ multiplex PCR assay. RNA was extracted using the RNeasy kit, and roughly 0.5 to 1 microgram was reverse transcribed with random hexamers. The public reads were reanalyzed by TCRdb: fastp trimming at Q25, MiXCR alignment, in-frame beta chains only. Every distinct CDR3 protein forms one entry, paired with its most common genes and DNA. This sample lists about 120,000 distinct CDR3 sequences; around 94% were detected once. Around 0.2% of the sample belongs to the ten largest clones. Material for sequencing was CD8+ T cells from PBMCs. The receptors shown here come from a human donor with Susac syndrome.

V usage is TRBV7-2 and J usage is TRBJ2-7, with 9 bases aligning to TRBD1. Germline V gene sequence: CDR1 SGHTA, CDR2 FQGNSA. The ends lost 2 bases at V and 2 bases at J; junction bases unmatched: 7. The CDR3 has 16 amino acids. As DNA, the CDR3 is TGTGCCAGCAGCTTAATGTGGGGACAGGGTGCCTACGAGCAGTACTTC. Protein product: CASSLMWGQGAYEQYF.

The chain joins TRBV5-5 to TRBJ2-3, with D hard to call. V was pared by 6 bases and J by 0 bases, with 14 bases between. The CDR3 totals 15 residues. Germline CDR1 is SGHKS and CDR2 is YYEKEE (reference sequence). Here the CDR3 reads CASTPEITSTDTQYF. Here the CDR3 DNA reads TGTGCCAGCACCCCAGAAATAACAAGCACAGATACGCAGTATTTT. Based on the CDR3 plus reference TRBV5-5 and TRBJ2-3, the full variable domain is DAGVTQSPTHLIKTRGQQVTLRCSPISGHKSVSWYQQVLGQGPQFIFQYYEKEERGRGNFPDRFSARQFPNYSSELNVNALLLGDSALYLCASTPEITSTDTQYFGPGTRLTVL.

The chain joins TRBV6-4 to TRBJ2-1; TRBD2 matches at 12 bases. The V gene end was trimmed by 4 bases and the J gene end by 6 bases; junction bases not matched to a gene: 1. Germline values: CDR1 MRHNA, CDR2 SNTAGT. This CDR3 is built from 14 residues. The CDR3 is CASSGTSGVNEQFF. The CDR3 bases are TGTGCCAGCAGTGGGACTAGCGGGGTCAATGAGCAGTTCTTC.

The V call is TRBV6-4, the J call TRBJ2-7; perhaps TRBD1 as D (5 bases). Trimming took off 3 bases at V and 0 bases at J, with 9 bases between the two ends. The CDR3 length is 14 residues. Looked up from germline, CDR1 is MRHNA and CDR2 is SNTAGT. The CDR3 DNA is TGTGCCAGCAGTGAGGGGCCAGCCTCCTACGAGCAGTACTTC. This codes for CASSEGPASYEQYF.

The chain carries TRBV20-1 and TRBJ2-7, with 10 nucleotides matching TRBD2. Looked up from germline, CDR1 is DFQATT and CDR2 is SNEGSKA (reference sequence). Trimming cost V 0 bases and J 7 bases; bases outside gene matches: 6. The CDR3 has 14 residues. CDR3 bases: TGCAGTGCTAGAGATCAGGCTAGCGGGAGAGAGCAGTACTTC. This gives the protein CSARDQASGREQYF.

The genes are TRBV27 and TRBJ2-7, with 8 bases identical to TRBD2. The V segment lost 10 bases and the J segment 0 bases; nucleotides outside the gene matches: 5. This CDR3 has 13 residues. CDR1 is MNHEY and CDR2 is SMNVEV in the germline V gene (reference sequence). CDR3 nucleotide sequence: TGTGCCACGACGGGAGGGAACTCCTACGAGCAGTACTTC. Residues: CATTGGNSYEQYF.

The chain has TRBV4-3 and TRBJ2-1; weak D call: TRBD2 (5 bases). The CDR3 has 18 amino acids. V was clipped by 0 bases and J by 0 bases, with 15 bases between them. Germline-derived CDR1 and CDR2 are LGHNA and YSLEER. The CDR3 bases are TGCGCCAGCAGCCAAGAGGAAGGGCGGGCAAGCTCCTACAATGAGCAGTTCTTC. It encodes CASSQEEGRASSYNEQFF.

The chain employs TRBV30 and TRBJ1-1; D not certain. The CDR3 length is 13 residues. V was trimmed by 0 bases and J by 1 base, leaving 6 bases between them. CDR1 and CDR2 from the germline V gene are GTSNPN and SVGIG (reference sequence). The CDR3 DNA sequence: TGTGCCTGGAGTGTAACGTGGAACACTGAAGCTTTCTTT. It specifies CAWSVTWNTEAFF.

The chain is built from TRBV5-1 and TRBJ1-5; D not certain. V was shortened by 0 bases and J by 0 bases, with 7 bases between the two germline ends. This CDR3 region has 15 residues. Germline lookup yields CDR1 SGHRS and CDR2 YFSETQ. CDR3 in DNA: TGCGCCAGCAGCTTGGGCCCTTATAGCAATCAGCCCCAGCATTTT. Translating it yields CASSLGPYSNQPQHF.

The J gene is TRBJ2-3, the V gene TRBV2, with D possibly matching TRBD1 (5 bases). Trimming removed 3 bases at V and 0 bases at J, with 13 bases between. This CDR3 is 16 amino acids long. Germline values: CDR1 SNHLY, CDR2 FYNNEI. CDR3 sequence (DNA): TGTGCCAGCAGTGAGATTTATCAGGGTAGCACAGATACGCAGTATTTT. Residues: CASSEIYQGSTDTQYF.

The chain employs TRBV19 and TRBJ1-5; tentative D call: TRBD1 (5 bases). Deletions cut 4 bases from V and 3 bases from J, with 19 bases between. CDR1 and CDR2 from the germline V gene are LNHDA and SQIVND (reference sequence). This CDR3 region has 17 residues. The CDR3 region is CASSTGAFRGVNQPQHF. The CDR3 coding sequence is TGTGCCAGTAGTACCGGGGCATTCCGTGGGGTCAATCAGCCCCAGCATTTT.

This rearrangement joins TRBV30 to TRBJ2-5; 7 bases are a match to TRBD2. CDR1 GTSNPN and CDR2 SVGIG come from the germline V gene (reference sequence). The CDR3 length is 11 residues. The CDR3 loop reads CAWGRVETQYF. The DNA of the CDR3 is TGTGCTTGGGGGAGGGTTGAGACCCAGTACTTC. Using reference TRBV30 and TRBJ2-5 for the parts outside the CDR3, the full variable domain is SQTIHQWPATLVQPVGSPLSLECTVEGTSNPNLYWYRQAAGRGLQLLFYSVGIGQISSEVPQNLSASRPQDRQFILSSKKLLLSDSGFYLCAWGRVETQYFGPGTRLLVL.

This clonotype appeared a single time. The chain uses TRBV4-3 and TRBJ2-6, with TRBD2 as a possible D gene (6 bases). Trimming cost V 1 base and J 3 bases, with 13 bases left between them. CDR3 size: 17 residues. The germline V gene encodes CDR1 LGHNA and CDR2 YSLEER. The CDR3: CASSQVTSPGGANVLTF. Here the CDR3 DNA reads TGCGCCAGCAGCCAAGTTACTAGCCCGGGTGGGGCCAACGTCCTGACTTTC.

This sequence joins TRBV11-2 and TRBJ2-1, with 8 bases identical to TRBD1. CDR3 size: 15 residues. CDR1 SGHAT and CDR2 FQNNGV come from the germline V gene. After removal of 3 bases from V and 6 bases from J, the junction contained 7 bases not matched to a gene. The CDR3 region has the DNA TGTGCCAGCAGCTTCGGGACAGGCGAAATCAATGAGCAGTTCTTC. Amino acids: CASSFGTGEINEQFF.

This chain links TRBV12-3 or TRBV12-4 with TRBJ2-5; 8 bases match TRBD2. CDR3 length: 16 residues. The V and J ends lost 6 bases and 1 base, in that order; junction bases with no gene match: 10. The CDR3: CASRQGLAPLQETQYF. The CDR3 coding sequence is TGTGCCAGCAGACAAGGACTAGCACCCCTCCAAGAGACCCAGTACTTC.

The chain combines TRBV6-5 with TRBJ1-2, with D possibly matching TRBD1 (6 bases). This CDR3 is built from 14 residues. V dropped 1 base and J dropped 8 bases, with 14 bases sitting between them. Germline assignment: CDR1 MNHEY and CDR2 SVGAGI. DNA for the CDR3: TGTGCCAGCAGTTACTTCGGGGGGCGCGAAGGCTACACCTTC. Protein product: CASSYFGGREGYTF.

The V and J genes are TRBV7-3 and TRBJ2-2; 12 bases match TRBD1. This CDR3 is 16 amino acids long. V dropped 1 base and J dropped 6; count of bases not matched to a gene: 3. Germline CDR1 and CDR2: SGHTA and FQGTGA. Here the CDR3 DNA reads TGTGCCAGCAGCTTAATCGGGACAGGGGGCTCCGGGGAGCTGTTTTTT. Its protein product is CASSLIGTGGSGELFF.

The CDR3 spells CSVEGLAGGRYNEQFF. The CDR3 DNA follows: TGCAGCGTTGAAGGACTAGCGGGAGGGCGCTACAATGAGCAGTTCTTC. V gene TRBV29-1 combines with J gene TRBJ2-1; TRBD2 matches 14 bases. Losses at the gene ends were 1 base for V and 3 bases for J; bases not matched to a gene: 2. This CDR3 has 16 amino acids. Per the germline V gene, CDR1 is SQVTM and CDR2 is ANQGSEA.

The V call is TRBV27, the J call TRBJ1-2; 7 bases line up with TRBD1. The CDR3 sequence is 16 residues long. V lost 6 bases and J lost 4; bases outside the gene matches: 14. CDR1 is MNHEY, CDR2 SMNVEV, per germline (reference sequence). CDR3 sequence: CASSLGPGQTFYGYTF. CDR3 nucleotides: TGTGCCAGCAGCCTGGGCCCGGGACAGACCTTCTATGGCTACACCTTC.

The J gene is TRBJ2-2, the V gene TRBV11-2, with 8 bases aligning to TRBD2. Germline V gene sequence: CDR1 SGHAT, CDR2 FQNNGV. The CDR3 spans 15 residues. V dropped 5 bases and J dropped 4; count of bases not matched to a gene: 6. The CDR3 DNA reads TGTGCCAGCAGCCCCCCAGCGGGAGCCACCGGGGAGCTGTTTTTT. The encoded protein is CASSPPAGATGELFF.

The chain is built from TRBV11-2 and TRBJ2-7; possibly TRBD1 or TRBD2 for D (7 bases each). Germline CDR1 reads SGHAT; CDR2 reads FQNNGV. The CDR3 is 15 residues long. V lost 4 bases to trimming and J lost 3 bases, with 16 bases between them. CDR3 loop: CASSWGGDSLYEQYF. CDR3 sequence (DNA): TGTGCCAGCAGCTGGGGAGGGGACAGTCTCTACGAGCAGTACTTC.